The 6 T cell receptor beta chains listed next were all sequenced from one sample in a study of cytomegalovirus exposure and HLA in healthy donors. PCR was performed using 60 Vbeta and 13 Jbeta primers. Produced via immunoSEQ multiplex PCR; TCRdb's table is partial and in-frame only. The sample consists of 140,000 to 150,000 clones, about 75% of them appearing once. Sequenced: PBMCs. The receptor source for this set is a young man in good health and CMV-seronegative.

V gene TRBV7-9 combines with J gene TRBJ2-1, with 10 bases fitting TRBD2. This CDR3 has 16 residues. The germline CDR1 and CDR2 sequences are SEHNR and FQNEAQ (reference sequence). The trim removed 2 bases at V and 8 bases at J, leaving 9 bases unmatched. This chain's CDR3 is CASSLRGLAGAYEQFF. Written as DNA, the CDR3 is TGTGCCAGCAGCTTAAGGGGGCTAGCGGGAGCCTATGAGCAGTTCTTC.

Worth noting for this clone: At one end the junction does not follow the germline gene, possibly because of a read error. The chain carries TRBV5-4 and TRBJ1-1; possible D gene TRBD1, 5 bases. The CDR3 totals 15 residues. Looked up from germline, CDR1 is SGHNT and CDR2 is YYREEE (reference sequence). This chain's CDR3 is CASSLTTEVNTEAFF. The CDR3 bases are TGTGCCAGCAGCCTGACGACAGAAGTGAATACTGAAGCTTTCTTT.

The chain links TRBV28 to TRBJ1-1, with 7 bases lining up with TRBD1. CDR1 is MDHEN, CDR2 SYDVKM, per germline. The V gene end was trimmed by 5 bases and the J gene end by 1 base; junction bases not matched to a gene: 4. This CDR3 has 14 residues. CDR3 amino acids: CASSRGQENTEAFF. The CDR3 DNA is TGTGCCAGCAGTCGCGGACAGGAGAACACTGAAGCTTTCTTT.

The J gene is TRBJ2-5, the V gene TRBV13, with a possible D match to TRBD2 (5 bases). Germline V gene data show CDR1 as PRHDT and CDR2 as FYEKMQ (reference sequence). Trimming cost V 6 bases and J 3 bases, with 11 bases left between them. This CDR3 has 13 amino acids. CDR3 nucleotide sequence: TGTGCCAGCAGGAGGACTGGCAAAGAGACCCAGTACTTC. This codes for CASRRTGKETQYF.

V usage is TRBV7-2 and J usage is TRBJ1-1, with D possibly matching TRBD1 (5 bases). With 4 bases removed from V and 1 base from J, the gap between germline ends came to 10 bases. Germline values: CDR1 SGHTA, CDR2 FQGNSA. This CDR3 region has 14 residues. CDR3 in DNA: TGTGCCAGCAGCTCGGCCGGGGGGAACACTGAAGCTTTCTTT. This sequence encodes CASSSAGGNTEAFF.

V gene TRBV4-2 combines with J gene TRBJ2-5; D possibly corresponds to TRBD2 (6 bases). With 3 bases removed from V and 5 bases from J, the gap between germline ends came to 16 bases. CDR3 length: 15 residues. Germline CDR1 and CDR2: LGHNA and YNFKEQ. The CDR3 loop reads CASSQPMGTGETQYF. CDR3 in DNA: TGTGCCAGCAGCCAGCCCATGGGGACTGGGGAGACCCAGTACTTC.